Listed here is a single TCR beta chain. Its target is not known. Though probably carrying unrecorded immune exposures, donors were nominally healthy at sampling. This specimen comes from a study of cytomegalovirus exposure and HLA in healthy donors. Across the study: Unique TCRs numbering 75 million to 95 million, obtained from HLA-typed donors, made up an early data release. Points from the study as a whole: For TCR beta chains, V- and J-gene trimming was later linked to a missense DCLRE1C variant. Confirmation in vitro established that a few CMV-associated chains were specific for CMV antigens.

The PCR was carried out with 60 Vbeta primers and 13 Jbeta primers. Here immunoSEQ multiplex PCR was the method, and the copy in TCRdb shows in-frame clones only, minus some. In the table there are around 190,000 clones, approximately 80% of which are singletons. Trimming stripped 1 base from V and 3 bases from J, with 8 bases between. CDR1 is SGHVS and CDR2 is FNYEAQ in the germline V gene. This CDR3 spans 14 amino acids. The rearrangement joins TRBV7-6 to TRBJ2-3; TRBD1 is a possible D gene (6 bases). Input material: PBMCs. This receptor was obtained from a female donor in good health and CMV-seronegative. The CDR3 reads CASSLGGQTDTQYF. DNA of the CDR3: TGTGCCAGCAGCTTAGGGGGACAAACAGATACGCAGTATTTT. Variable domain in full (rest from reference TRBV7-6 and TRBJ2-3): GAGVSQSPRYKVTKRGQDVALRCDPISGHVSLYWYRQALGQGPEFLTYFNYEAQQDKSGLPNDRFSAERPEGSISTLTIQRTEQRDSAMYRCASSLGGQTDTQYFGPGTRLTVL.